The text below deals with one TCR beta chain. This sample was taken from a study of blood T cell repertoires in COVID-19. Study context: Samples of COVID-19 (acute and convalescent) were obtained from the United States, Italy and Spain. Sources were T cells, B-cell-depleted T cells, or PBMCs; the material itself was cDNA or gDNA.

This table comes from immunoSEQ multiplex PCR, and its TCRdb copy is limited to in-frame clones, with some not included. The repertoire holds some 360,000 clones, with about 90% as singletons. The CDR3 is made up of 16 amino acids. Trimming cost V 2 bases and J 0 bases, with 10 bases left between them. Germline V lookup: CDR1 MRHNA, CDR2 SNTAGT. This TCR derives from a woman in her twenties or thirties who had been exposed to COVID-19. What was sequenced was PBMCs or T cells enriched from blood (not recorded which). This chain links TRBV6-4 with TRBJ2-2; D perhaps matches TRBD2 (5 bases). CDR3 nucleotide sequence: TGTGCCAGCAGTGACCTCGGGGTAACGAACACCGGGGAGCTGTTTTTT. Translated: CASSDLGVTNTGELFF.